Listed below are T cell receptor beta chains from one sample, sequenced in a study of T cells in Graves' hyperthyroidism and ophthalmopathy. TCRdb recomputed calls from the multiplex PCR reads with MiXCR, one row per CDR3 protein. The sample lists roughly 380,000 distinct CDR3 sequences; around a sixth were seen once. Sequencing was carried out using blood. These receptors were obtained from a woman between 40 and 50 years old with Graves' ophthalmopathy. Each CDR3 is given with its conserved first and last residue. A D gene is named only where the DNA matches it firmly. Not every row has a clone size; where given, it reads once, few, many or a size class.

j_call clone_size d_call v_call cdr3_nt cdr3_aa
TRBJ2-5 many TRBD1 TRBV29-1 TGCAGCGGACAGGGGGGAGAGACCCAGTACTTC CSGQGGETQYF
TRBJ1-2 - - TRBV28 TGTGCCAGCAGTTTAAGAGAGACGGGGAAGGGCTACACCTTC CASSLRETGKGYTF
TRBJ2-7 many - TRBV20-1 TGCAGTGCTAGAGGGTTAGGACTTACCCTCAGCGAGCAGTACTTC CSARGLGLTLSEQYF
TRBJ2-3 many TRBD2 TRBV15 TGTGCCACCAGCAGAGATGGGACTAGCGGGAGTGATACGCAGTATTTT CATSRDGTSGSDTQYF
TRBJ2-3 many - TRBV28 TGTGCCAGCAGTCCGGCGGGTGTAGACCAGGGGATGGATACGCAGTATTTT CASSPAGVDQGMDTQYF
TRBJ1-5 few - TRBV4-1 TGCGCCAGCAGCCAAAGGGCCCATGGGGGCAATCAGCCCCAGCATTTT CASSQRAHGGNQPQHF
TRBJ1-5 - - TRBV11-2 TGTGCCAGCAAAGGGGGTGGAGGGAAGGCGGATCAGCCCCAGCATTTT CASKGGGGKADQPQHF
TRBJ2-5 - - TRBV5-5 TGTGCCAGCAGCTTGAATCGGCAAGAGACCCCGTACTTC CASSLNRQETPYF
TRBJ1-5 - - TRBV19 TGTGCCAGTAGTCCTCCGACACACAGGTCCGATCAGCCCCAGCATTTT CASSPPTHRSDQPQHF
TRBJ2-2 - - TRBV5-4 TGTGCCAGCAGCTCTGGGGGCTTTGCGACTAGTATCCATGCGAACACCGGGGAGCTGTTTTTT CASSSGGFATSIHANTGELFF
TRBJ1-1 - TRBD1 TRBV6-2/TRBV6-3 TGTGCCAGCAGTCCCTCTCCAGGGGGTGGGGGGGCGAACACTGAAGCTTTCTTT CASSPSPGGGGANTEAFF
TRBJ2-2 many TRBD2 TRBV6-5 TGTGCCAGCCAAGCGGGAGGGGACACCGGGGAGCTGTTTTTT CASQAGGDTGELFF
TRBJ1-1 many - TRBV28 TGTGCCAGCAGCATCAATCTCCACACTGAAGCTTTCTTT CASSINLHTEAFF
TRBJ2-5 few - TRBV6-5 TGTGCCAGCAGTTACTCGGGGCCGCAAGAGACCCAGTACTTC CASSYSGPQETQYF
TRBJ1-1 many - TRBV6-4 TGTGCCAGCAGTGTCTCGATACAGACTGAAGCTTTCTTT CASSVSIQTEAFF
TRBJ1-5 many - TRBV27 TGTGCCAGCAGGCGTGTTGGGGGGAACAATCAGCCCCAGCATTTT CASRRVGGNNQPQHF
TRBJ1-5 once - TRBV6-1 TGTGCCAGCAGTGTAAAGTTCAGCAATCAGCCCCAGCATTTT CASSVKFSNQPQHF
TRBJ2-7 many - TRBV5-1 TGCGCCAGCAGCTATTCGGGAGATACCTACGAGCAGTACTTC CASSYSGDTYEQYF
TRBJ1-2 many TRBD1 TRBV6-2/TRBV6-3 TGTGCCAGCAGTGGGGACAGGGTCTCGAGAGGCTACACCTTC CASSGDRVSRGYTF
TRBJ2-7 many - TRBV7-9 TGTGCCAGCAGCTTAGGGACCAAGGGTTTCGAGCAGTACTTC CASSLGTKGFEQYF
TRBJ2-2 many TRBD1 TRBV4-3 TGCGCCAGCAGCCAACAGACAGGGATGTACACCGGGGAGCTGTTTTTT CASSQQTGMYTGELFF
TRBJ2-5 - - TRBV15 TGTGCCACCAGCAGGTCGGCAGGGCCCCAAGAGACCCAGTATTTC CATSRSAGPQETQYF
TRBJ1-5 many - TRBV28 TGTGCCAGCGTGGATGGGATGGGGAATCAGCCCCAGCATTTT CASVDGMGNQPQHF
TRBJ1-5 many - TRBV6-2/TRBV6-3 TGTGCCAGCAGTAGTTCACAGAGCAATCAGCCCCAGCATTTT CASSSSQSNQPQHF
TRBJ2-5 many TRBD2 TRBV11-2 TGTGCCAGCAGCTTAATCACTAGCGCACAAGAGACCCAGTACTTC CASSLITSAQETQYF
TRBJ2-7 - TRBD2 TRBV6-2/TRBV6-3 TGTGCCAGCATCGAGCCCAGGGCTAGCGGGAGCTACGAGCAGTACTTC CASIEPRASGSYEQYF
TRBJ1-1 - TRBD1 TRBV6-5 TGTGCCAGCAGTTACTCGACAGGGGGGGTCACTGAAGCTTTCTTT CASSYSTGGVTEAFF
TRBJ1-5 many - TRBV27 TGTGCCAGCAGCCCGATAGCGGGCGGCAATCAGCCCCAGCATTTT CASSPIAGGNQPQHF
TRBJ1-1 - - TRBV7-9 TGTGCCAGCAGCGATAACAGTATTAACACTGAAGCTTTCTTT CASSDNSINTEAFF
TRBJ2-5 many - TRBV28 TGTGCCAGCAGTTTATACCAAGAGACCCAGTACTTC CASSLYQETQYF
TRBJ2-5 many TRBD2 TRBV15 TGTGCCACCAGCAGAGAACTAGCGGTAGGGGAGACCCAGTACTTC CATSRELAVGETQYF
TRBJ2-7 - - TRBV7-9 TGTGCCAGCAGCTTAACCAAAGGCGTGCAGTACTTC CASSLTKGVQYF
TRBJ2-7 many TRBD2 TRBV11-1 TGTGCCAGCAGCTTAAACCTAGCGGGTTACGAGCAGTACTTC CASSLNLAGYEQYF
TRBJ2-7 few TRBD2 TRBV19 TGTGCCAGTAGTATGGGCCTAGCGGGAGGCCGGCAGTACTTC CASSMGLAGGRQYF
TRBJ1-2 many - TRBV13 TGTGCCAGCAGCTCCGCCGAGGTCTTGGGCGGCTACACCTTC CASSSAEVLGGYTF
TRBJ1-2 many - TRBV3-1 TGTGCCAGCAGCCAAGACCCGCGGGGCACTCTCTATGGCTACACCTTC CASSQDPRGTLYGYTF
TRBJ2-5 many - TRBV11-2 TGTGCCAGCAGTAATGGGGAGACCCAGTACTTC CASSNGETQYF
TRBJ2-7 many TRBD2 TRBV4-1 TGCGCCAGCAGCCAAGATTTTTCCGTTAGCGGGGGACTACGGGAGCAGTACTTC CASSQDFSVSGGLREQYF
TRBJ2-2 many - TRBV5-1 TGCGCCAGCAGCTTGGAGATCACCGGGGAGCTGTTTTTT CASSLEITGELFF
TRBJ1-5 many TRBD1 TRBV6-5 TGTGCCAGCACCCCAGGGGGGACCGGTCAGCCCCAGCATTTT CASTPGGTGQPQHF
TRBJ2-5 - - TRBV7-3 TGTGCCAGCAGCGCTACAGACCAAGAGACCCAGTACTTC CASSATDQETQYF
TRBJ2-1 few TRBD2 TRBV11-1 TGTGCCAGCTCCCGGTGGAGGACTAGCGGACACCTCTCCTACAATGAGCAGTTCTTC CASSRWRTSGHLSYNEQFF
TRBJ2-4 - - TRBV28 TGTGCCAGCAGGATTCTAGGATTTGTCAAAAACATTCAGTACTTC CASRILGFVKNIQYF
TRBJ1-1 few - TRBV6-1 TGTGCCAGCAGTCGCCCCGAAGACTCGGTCGCTGAAGCTTTCTTT CASSRPEDSVAEAFF
TRBJ1-5 few - TRBV6-2/TRBV6-3 TGTGCCAGCAGTATGACCTGGGACAATCAGCCCCAGCATTTT CASSMTWDNQPQHF
TRBJ1-5 - - TRBV4-1 TGCGCCAGCAGCCAAGGAGGACAGTATAGCAATCAGCCCCAGCATTTT CASSQGGQYSNQPQHF
TRBJ2-7 many TRBD1 TRBV28 TGTGCCAGCAGCCCAACCCGCCGGGACAGGCCCTACGAGCAGTACTTC CASSPTRRDRPYEQYF
TRBJ2-7 many TRBD2 TRBV27 TGTGCCAGCGCTAGCGGTGGGTACGAGCAGTACTTC CASASGGYEQYF
TRBJ2-7 many TRBD2 TRBV29-1 TGCAGCGTCTCACTAGCGGGAGCATACGAGCAGTACTTC CSVSLAGAYEQYF
TRBJ2-7 many TRBD2 TRBV7-2 TGTGCCAGCAGCAAAATAGCGGGGGAGACTTACGAGCAGTACTTC CASSKIAGETYEQYF